The clone carrying this T cell receptor (beta chain) occurred once. The sample originates from a study of control samples from healthy donors and cancer patients. Method: immunoSEQ multiplex PCR; TCRdb's copy keeps in-frame clones and lacks some. Here the sample spans 55,000 to 70,000 clones, around 87% being singletons. The length of the CDR3 is 18 residues. V was cut by 5 bases and J by 4 bases, with 21 bases left in between. Per the germline V gene, CDR1 is MDHEN and CDR2 is SYDVKM. This receptor was obtained from a man in his fifties or sixties with colorectal cancer. The V gene is TRBV28, the J gene TRBJ2-6; tentatively, D is TRBD1 (6 bases). Material: PBMCs. In DNA form, the CDR3 reads TGTGCCAGCAGTCTGGAATGGGGGCGGGTTGCAGGGGCCAACGTCCTGACTTTC. It is translated as CASSLEWGRVAGANVLTF.